The next 14 T cell receptor beta chains were all read from a single sample in a study of blood T cell repertoires in COVID-19. Sequencing was performed with immunoSEQ multiplex PCR; in TCRdb, only in-frame clones are kept and a portion is missing. The table lists some 91,000 clones, 75% to 95% of them singletons. Sequencing was done on a sample of peripheral blood. The receptors were gathered from a man aged 55 to 70 with acute or convalescent COVID-19.

CDR3 DNA sequence: TGTGCCACCAAAGAGGGAGTCCACTACACCTTC. It codes for CATKEGVHYTF. This rearrangement joins TRBV2 to TRBJ1-2; no firm D call. V dropped 10 bases and J dropped 10 bases, with 16 bases sitting between them. The CDR3 is 11 amino acids. In germline, CDR1 is SNHLY, CDR2 FYNNEI.

The chain uses TRBV7-9 and TRBJ2-5, with a possible D match to TRBD1 (5 bases). CDR3 length: 16 residues. With 1 base removed from V and 1 base from J, the gap between germline ends came to 13 bases. CDR1 is SEHNR and CDR2 is FQNEAQ in the germline V gene (reference sequence). CDR3: CASSLEGSVPQETQYF. The CDR3 DNA reads as TGTGCCAGCAGCTTAGAGGGGTCGGTTCCCCAAGAGACCCAGTACTTC.

The chain has TRBV6-5 and TRBJ1-4; 7 nucleotides align to TRBD1. CDR3 length equals 15 residues. Germline CDR1 is MNHEY and CDR2 is SVGAGI. Losses at the gene ends were 4 bases for V and 7 bases for J; bases not matched to a gene: 9. DNA for the CDR3: TGTGCCAGCAGTTCCTTCGACAGGGCTGGTGAAAAACTGTTTTTT. Amino acids: CASSSFDRAGEKLFF.

The J gene is TRBJ1-2, the V gene TRBV18; TRBD1 matches at 7 bases. The ends lost 1 base at V and 6 bases at J; junction bases unmatched: 5. The CDR3 runs 14 residues. CDR1 and CDR2 from the germline V gene are KGHSH and LQKENI. The DNA of the CDR3 is TGTGCCAGCTCACCACAGGGGGACAGTGATGGCTACACCTTC. This gives the protein CASSPQGDSDGYTF.

V is TRBV19 and J is TRBJ1-2; tentative D call: TRBD1 (5 bases). V was pared by 6 bases and J by 10 bases, with 21 bases between. Germline V lookup: CDR1 LNHDA, CDR2 SQIVND (reference sequence). The CDR3 contains 14 residues. The CDR3 DNA is TGTGCCAGTAGACGGGAATCGGTCCGGGGGGACTACACCTTC. Its translation: CASRRESVRGDYTF.

The chain joins TRBV6-2 or TRBV6-3 to TRBJ1-1; a possible D gene is TRBD1 (5 bases). Per germline, CDR1 MNHEY and CDR2 SVGEGT. This CDR3 has 15 amino acids. V lost 2 bases and J lost 8, with 18 bases in between. This CDR3 is CASSYHKGQGIEAFF. The CDR3 region has the DNA TGTGCCAGCAGTTACCATAAAGGACAAGGCATCGAAGCTTTCTTT.

This chain connects TRBV5-1 to TRBJ1-2, with 7 nucleotides matching TRBD1. Germline values: CDR1 SGHRS, CDR2 YFSETQ. The CDR3 length is 16 residues. Unmatched junction bases numbered 15, after V lost 4 bases and J lost 6 bases. CDR3 amino acids: CASSPAPTGTENGYTF. In DNA form, the CDR3 reads TGCGCCAGCAGCCCGGCCCCGACAGGGACGGAGAATGGCTACACCTTC.

The chain carries TRBV24-1 and TRBJ1-2; D may be TRBD1 (6 bases). Germline V gene data show CDR1 as KGHDR and CDR2 as SFDVKD. Between the trimmed V and J ends, which lost 7 bases and 8 bases, there was a span of 13 bases. This CDR3 is built from 12 residues. The CDR3 DNA is TGTGCCACCAGGGGACAACAAGGGGGCTACACCTTC. Translating it yields CATRGQQGGYTF.

The chain combines TRBV6-4 with TRBJ2-2, with TRBD2 as a possible D gene (5 bases). The CDR3 loop spans 13 amino acids. The V gene lost 5 bases and the J gene lost 6 bases, with 10 bases spanning the gap. CDR1 MRHNA and CDR2 SNTAGT come from the germline V gene. Written as DNA, the CDR3 is TGTGCCAGCAGTTCGTGGAGGTCCGGGGAGCTGTTTTTT. This translates into CASSSWRSGELFF.

J is TRBJ1-3 and V is TRBV6-5; TRBD1 is a possible D gene (6 bases). In germline, CDR1 is MNHEY, CDR2 SVGAGI. This CDR3 comprises 14 residues. V dropped 7 bases and J dropped 3 bases, with 13 bases sitting between them. The CDR3 protein is CASNDRSHGNTIYF. The CDR3 DNA reads TGTGCCAGCAACGACAGGAGTCATGGAAACACCATATATTTT.

V and J are TRBV5-6 and TRBJ1-6; tentatively, D is TRBD1 (5 bases). CDR1 and CDR2 from the germline V gene are SGHDT and YYEEEE. V was shortened by 1 base and J by 12 bases, with 14 bases between the two germline ends. The CDR3 runs to 14 residues. The CDR3 coding sequence is TGTGCCAGCAGCTTGTATAGGGGATCGGGACCCCTCCACTTT. Its translation is CASSLYRGSGPLHF.

The chain uses TRBV28 and TRBJ1-1; 12 bases fit TRBD1. The trim removed 1 base at V and 12 bases at J, leaving 12 bases unmatched. The CDR3 extends over 16 amino acids. Per the germline V gene, CDR1 is MDHEN and CDR2 is SYDVKM. CDR3 amino acids: CASSLSGGTGGAWTFF. CDR3 sequence (DNA): TGTGCCAGCAGTTTATCTGGTGGGACAGGGGGCGCGTGGACTTTCTTT.

This clone was found a few times. The chain recombines TRBV5-6 with TRBJ1-2; 8 bases line up with TRBD1. The germline gives CDR1 SGHDT, CDR2 YYEEEE. The CDR3 covers 14 residues. With 3 bases clipped from V and 6 bases from J, the junction kept 7 bases outside the gene matches. The CDR3 coding sequence is TGTGCCAGCAGCTACCGGACAGGGTCCCATGGCTACACCTTC. It codes for CASSYRTGSHGYTF.

This clone was seen a few times. The gene calls are TRBV12-3 or TRBV12-4 and TRBJ2-1; D possibly corresponds to TRBD1 (6 bases). Trimming shortened V by 9 bases and J by 8 bases, and 14 bases separated the two germline ends. This CDR3 contains 12 residues. CDR3 loop: CASQGRRDEQFF. In DNA form, the CDR3 reads TGTGCCAGTCAGGGGCGACGAGATGAGCAGTTCTTC.